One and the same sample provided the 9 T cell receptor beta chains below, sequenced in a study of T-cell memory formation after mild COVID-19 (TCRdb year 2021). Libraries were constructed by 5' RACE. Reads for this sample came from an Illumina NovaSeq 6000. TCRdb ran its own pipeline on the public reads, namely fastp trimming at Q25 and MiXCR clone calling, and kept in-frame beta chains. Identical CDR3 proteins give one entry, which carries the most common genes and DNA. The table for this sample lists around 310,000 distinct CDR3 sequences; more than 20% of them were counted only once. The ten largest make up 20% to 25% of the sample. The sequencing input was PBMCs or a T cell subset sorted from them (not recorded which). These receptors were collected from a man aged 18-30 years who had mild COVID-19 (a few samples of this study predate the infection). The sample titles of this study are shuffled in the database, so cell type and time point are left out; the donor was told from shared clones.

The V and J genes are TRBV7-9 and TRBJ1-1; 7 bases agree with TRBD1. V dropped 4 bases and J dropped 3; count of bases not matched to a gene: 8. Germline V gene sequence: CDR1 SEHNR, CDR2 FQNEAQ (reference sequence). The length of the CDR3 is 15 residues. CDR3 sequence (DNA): TGTGCCAGCAGCTACCTACAGGGGAGGCACACTGAAGCTTTCTTT. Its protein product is CASSYLQGRHTEAFF.

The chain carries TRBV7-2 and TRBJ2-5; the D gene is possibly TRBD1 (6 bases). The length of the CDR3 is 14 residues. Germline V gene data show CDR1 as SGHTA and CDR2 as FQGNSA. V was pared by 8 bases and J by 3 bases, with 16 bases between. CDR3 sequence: CASCAGPGEETQYF. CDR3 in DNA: TGTGCCAGCTGCGCGGGCCCAGGGGAAGAGACCCAGTACTTC. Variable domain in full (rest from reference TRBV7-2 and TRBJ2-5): GAGVSQSPSNKVTEKGKDVELRCDPISGHTALYWYRQSLGQGLEFLIYFQGNSAPDKSGLPSDRFSAERTGGSVSTLTIQRTQQEDSAVYLCASCAGPGEETQYFGPGTRLLVL.

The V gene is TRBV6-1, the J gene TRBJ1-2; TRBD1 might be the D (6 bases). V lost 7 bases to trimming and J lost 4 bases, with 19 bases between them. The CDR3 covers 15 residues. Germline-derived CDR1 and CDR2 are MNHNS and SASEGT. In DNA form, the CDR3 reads TGTGCCAGCAATAACCTGAGGGGGACTCTCTATGGCTACACCTTC. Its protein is CASNNLRGTLYGYTF.

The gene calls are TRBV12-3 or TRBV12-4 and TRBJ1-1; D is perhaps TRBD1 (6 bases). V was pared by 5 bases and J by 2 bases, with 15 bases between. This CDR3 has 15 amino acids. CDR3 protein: CASSPSGGTNTEAFF. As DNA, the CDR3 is TGTGCCAGCAGTCCCTCGGGGGGGACAAACACTGAAGCTTTCTTT.

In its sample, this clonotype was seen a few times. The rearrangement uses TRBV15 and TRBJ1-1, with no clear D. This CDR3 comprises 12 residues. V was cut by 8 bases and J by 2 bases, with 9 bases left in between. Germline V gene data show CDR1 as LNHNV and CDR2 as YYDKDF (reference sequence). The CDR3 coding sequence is TGTGCCACCGGTGGGGTTAACACTGAAGCTTTCTTT. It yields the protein CATGGVNTEAFF. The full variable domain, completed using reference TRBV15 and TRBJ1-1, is DAMVIQNPRYQVTQFGKPVTLSCSQTLNHNVMYWYQQKSSQAPKLLFHYYDKDFNNEADTPDNFQSRRPNTSFCFLDIRSPGLGDTAMYLCATGGVNTEAFFGQGTRLTVV.

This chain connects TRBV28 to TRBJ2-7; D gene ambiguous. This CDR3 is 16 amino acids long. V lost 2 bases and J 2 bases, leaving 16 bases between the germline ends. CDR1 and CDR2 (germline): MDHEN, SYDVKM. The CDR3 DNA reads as TGTGCCAGCAGTTTAGGCCCGTTAAGAGGTGCCTACGAGCAGTACGTC. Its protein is CASSLGPLRGAYEQYV.

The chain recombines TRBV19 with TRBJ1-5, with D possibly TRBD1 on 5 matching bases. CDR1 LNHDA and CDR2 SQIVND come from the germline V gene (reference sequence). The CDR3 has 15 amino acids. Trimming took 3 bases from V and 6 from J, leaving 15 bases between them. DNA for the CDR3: TGTGCCAGTAGTATCCTATCAGGGTTTTCTCAGCCCCAGCATTTT. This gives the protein CASSILSGFSQPQHF.

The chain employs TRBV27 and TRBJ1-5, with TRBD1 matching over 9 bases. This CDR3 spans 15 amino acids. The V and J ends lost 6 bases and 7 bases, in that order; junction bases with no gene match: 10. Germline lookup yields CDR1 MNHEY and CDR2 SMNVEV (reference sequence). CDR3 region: CASRGTGTSVQPQHF. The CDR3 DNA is TGTGCCAGCAGGGGGACAGGGACATCGGTCCAGCCCCAGCATTTT.

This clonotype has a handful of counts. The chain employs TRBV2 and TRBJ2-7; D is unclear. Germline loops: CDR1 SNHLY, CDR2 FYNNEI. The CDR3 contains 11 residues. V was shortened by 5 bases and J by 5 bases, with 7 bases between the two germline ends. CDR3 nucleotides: TGTGCCAGCAGTTGGACGGACGAGCAGTACTTC. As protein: CASSWTDEQYF.